The 20 T cell receptor beta chains below come from one sample, sequenced in a study of cytomegalovirus exposure and HLA in healthy donors. PCR primers comprised 60 Vbeta and 13 Jbeta primers. TCRdb keeps only in-frame clones here, not all; method: immunoSEQ multiplex PCR. This table holds 150,000 to 200,000 clones, approximately 80% found once. Sample: PBMCs. The receptor set was obtained from a woman in her forties in good health and CMV-seronegative.

The chain has TRBV18 and TRBJ1-1, with 7 positions matching TRBD1. The CDR3 runs to 15 residues. The germline gives CDR1 KGHSH, CDR2 LQKENI. With V trimmed by 1 base and J by 1 base, 3 bases remained unmatched. CDR3: CASSPRTGSNTEAFF. The CDR3 DNA is TGTGCCAGCTCACCACGGACAGGCTCGAACACTGAAGCTTTCTTT.

This chain links TRBV7-9 with TRBJ1-2, with D perhaps TRBD1 (6 bases). The CDR3 has 14 residues. Germline V gene sequence: CDR1 SEHNR, CDR2 FQNEAQ (reference sequence). Trimming removed 6 bases from V and 5 bases from J, with 16 bases in between. The CDR3 sequence: CASSPGGRGYGYTF. The CDR3 DNA is TGTGCCAGCAGTCCGGGGGGCAGGGGATATGGCTACACCTTC.

V gene TRBV5-1 combines with J gene TRBJ1-2, with 7 bases identical to TRBD1. The CDR3 runs 14 residues. J gave up 7 bases and V 3 bases, and 9 bases lay outside the gene matches. Germline V gene lookup returns CDR1 SGHRS and CDR2 YFSETQ. This chain's CDR3 is CASSSRQGVGGYTF. The CDR3 DNA is TGCGCCAGCAGCTCGAGACAGGGCGTAGGTGGCTACACCTTC.

The sample holds a few counts of this clone. DNA of the CDR3: TGCGCCAGCCGCCGAACGCAGGGTGCGGACTACGAGCAGTACTTC. Its protein is CASRRTQGADYEQYF. The chain employs TRBV5-1 and TRBJ2-7, with a tentative D call TRBD1 (5 bases). The CDR3 sequence is 15 residues long. CDR1 and CDR2 from the germline V gene are SGHRS and YFSETQ. V was clipped by 7 bases and J by 3 bases, with 20 bases between them. The full variable domain, in which reference TRBV5-1 and TRBJ2-7 provide the parts outside the CDR3, is KAGVTQTPRYLIKTRGQQVTLSCSPISGHRSVSWYQQTPGQGLQFLFEYFSETQRNKGNFPGRFSGRQFSNSRSEMNVSTLELGDSALYLCASRRTQGADYEQYFGPGTRLTVT.

The chain links TRBV9 to TRBJ1-2; the D gene is possibly TRBD1 (6 bases). V was cut by 3 bases and J by 6 bases, with 21 bases left in between. Germline CDR1 is SGDLS and CDR2 is YYNGEE. CDR3 size: 16 residues. The CDR3 loop reads CASSASGARMVHGYTF. The CDR3 region has the DNA TGTGCCAGCAGCGCTTCAGGGGCACGGATGGTTCATGGCTACACCTTC.

The chain joins TRBV5-4 to TRBJ2-7; 7 positions match TRBD1. CDR3 size: 14 residues. Germline V gene data show CDR1 as SGHNT and CDR2 as YYREEE (reference sequence). The V segment lost 4 bases and the J segment 3 bases; nucleotides outside the gene matches: 7. The CDR3 is CASSRPGQSYEQYF. The CDR3 coding sequence is TGTGCCAGCAGCAGACCGGGACAGAGCTACGAGCAGTACTTC.

The CDR3 sequence: CASSFPGQGDEQYF. The CDR3 DNA reads TGTGCCAGCAGCTTTCCGGGACAGGGAGACGAGCAGTACTTC. The rearrangement links TRBV7-9 to TRBJ2-7; 9 bases agree with TRBD1. The CDR3 is 14 residues long. The germline gives CDR1 SEHNR, CDR2 FQNEAQ (reference sequence). J lost 5 bases, V lost 3 bases, and 5 bases had no gene match.

In this sample, this clone turned up a few times. J is TRBJ1-5 and V is TRBV6-5; D not resolved. The V end was cut by 2 bases, the J end by 7 bases, with 15 bases between. The CDR3 length is 15 residues. The V gene's germline CDR1 is MNHEY and CDR2 SVGAGI. The CDR3 sequence: CASSYRAEGGQPQHF. CDR3 nucleotide sequence: TGTGCCAGCAGTTACAGGGCGGAGGGAGGACAGCCCCAGCATTTT.

A remark on this clone: The junction and the germline gene differ at one end; a read error may be behind it. J is TRBJ1-1 and V is TRBV7-9; TRBD1 might be the D (5 bases). The CDR3 sequence is 14 residues long. The germline gives CDR1 SEHNR, CDR2 FQNEAQ (reference sequence). CDR3 protein: CSSSLQGANTEAFF. As DNA, the CDR3 is TGTTCCAGCAGCTTGCAGGGTGCCAACACTGAAGCTTTCTTT.

Only a few counts were recorded for this clone. The CDR3 loop reads CASSFQGSGANVLTF. DNA of the CDR3: TGTGCCAGCAGTTTCCAGGGGAGCGGGGCCAACGTCCTGACTTTC. The J gene is TRBJ2-6, the V gene TRBV27; weak D call: TRBD1 (6 bases). Looked up from germline, CDR1 is MNHEY and CDR2 is SMNVEV (reference sequence). Trimming took off 3 bases at V and 4 bases at J, with 10 bases between the two ends. The CDR3 covers 15 residues.

The V and J genes are TRBV7-3 and TRBJ2-7, with TRBD1 matching 7 bases. V gave up 4 bases and J gave up 7 bases; unmatched junction bases: 7. Germline V lookup: CDR1 SGHTA, CDR2 FQGTGA. This CDR3 contains 13 residues. The CDR3 is CASSSDRSGEQYF. DNA of the CDR3: TGTGCCAGCAGCTCGGACAGGAGTGGGGAGCAGTACTTC. Combining the CDR3 with reference TRBV7-3 and TRBJ2-7 gives the whole variable domain GAGVSQTPSNKVTEKGKYVELRCDPISGHTALYWYRQSLGQGPEFLIYFQGTGAADDSGLPNDRFFAVRPEGSVSTLKIQRTERGDSAVYLCASSSDRSGEQYFGPGTRLTVT.

The V and J genes are TRBV14 and TRBJ2-5; D perhaps matches TRBD2 (5 bases). Trimming took off 6 bases at V and 1 base at J, with 9 bases between the two ends. The CDR3 has 13 residues. The V gene's germline CDR1 is SGHDN and CDR2 FVKESK. CDR3 in amino acids: CASRRGIQETQYF. The DNA of the CDR3 is TGTGCCAGCAGACGGGGTATCCAAGAGACCCAGTACTTC.

This clone was seen only once. The V gene is TRBV7-2, the J gene TRBJ2-1; TRBD2 agrees at 9 bases. The CDR3 runs to 14 residues. V dropped 2 bases and J dropped 9; count of bases not matched to a gene: 5. Germline CDR1 SGHTA, CDR2 FQGNSA. The CDR3 DNA sequence: TGTGCCAGCAGCTTAATAGCGGGAGAAGGTGAGCAGTTCTTC. Its translation is CASSLIAGEGEQFF.

The chain recombines TRBV2 with TRBJ1-1, with D hard to call. The CDR3 is 14 residues long. With 7 bases removed from V and 3 bases from J, the gap between germline ends came to 15 bases. Germline lookup yields CDR1 SNHLY and CDR2 FYNNEI. The CDR3 DNA reads TGTGCCAGCACCTTGAGGGTCGTGGACACTGAAGCTTTCTTT. This gives the protein CASTLRVVDTEAFF.

This clone was counted a few times. This chain joins TRBV25-1 and TRBJ1-5; the D gene is possibly TRBD1 (5 bases). V was pared by 6 bases and J by 3 bases, with 15 bases between. From germline, CDR1 is MGHDK and CDR2 SYGVNS. CDR3 length: 15 residues. The CDR3 region has the DNA TGTGCCAGCAGCGCCACAGGTGCCCTCAATCAGCCCCAGCATTTT. It is translated as CASSATGALNQPQHF. Supplemented by reference TRBV25-1 and TRBJ1-5, the full variable domain reads EADIYQTPRYLVIGTGKKITLECSQTMGHDKMYWYQQDPGMELHLIHYSYGVNSTEKGDLSSESTVSRIRTEHFPLTLESARPSHTSQYLCASSATGALNQPQHFGDGTRLSIL.

The genes are TRBV7-3 and TRBJ2-1, with D perhaps TRBD2 (6 bases). This CDR3 spans 14 amino acids. With 9 bases removed from V and 2 bases from J, the gap between germline ends came to 14 bases. The germline V gene encodes CDR1 SGHTA and CDR2 FQGTGA. CDR3 coding DNA: TGTGCCAGTCCATGGGCGGGAACCTACAATGAGCAGTTCTTC. Translated, it gives CASPWAGTYNEQFF.

The chain has TRBV28 and TRBJ2-5; the D gene is possibly TRBD1 (6 bases). Germline V gives CDR1 MDHEN, CDR2 SYDVKM. V shed 5 bases and J shed 3 bases, with 7 bases lying between them. The CDR3 extends over 12 amino acids. CDR3 region: CASSQGKETQYF. DNA for the CDR3: TGTGCCAGCAGTCAGGGGAAAGAGACCCAGTACTTC.

V usage is TRBV10-2 and J usage is TRBJ2-5, with 16 bases that match TRBD2. This CDR3 is 17 amino acids long. Per the germline V gene, CDR1 is WSHSY and CDR2 is SAAADI. V lost 6 bases and J lost 4; bases outside the gene matches: 8. The CDR3 sequence is CASSGTSGRAVLETQYF. The CDR3 bases are TGCGCCAGCAGCGGGACTAGCGGGAGGGCCGTCTTAGAGACCCAGTACTTC.

The V call is TRBV28, the J call TRBJ2-1; a weak D match, TRBD2 (6 bases). CDR1 MDHEN and CDR2 SYDVKM come from the germline V gene. Between the trimmed V and J ends, which lost 5 bases and 5 bases, there was a span of 16 bases. The CDR3 runs to 15 residues. CDR3 sequence: CASSRRRGPNNEQFF. The CDR3 DNA is TGTGCCAGCAGTCGCCGGAGGGGACCAAACAATGAGCAGTTCTTC.

This clone was picked up one time. The chain employs TRBV27 and TRBJ2-5; a weak D match, TRBD1 (6 bases). The CDR3 contains 16 residues. V lost 3 bases and J lost 5, with 19 bases in between. Germline V lookup: CDR1 MNHEY, CDR2 SMNVEV (reference sequence). CDR3 bases: TGTGCCAGCAGTTTGGGACCCCAGGGGATATCGGAGACCCAGTACTTC. The encoded protein is CASSLGPQGISETQYF.